The clone carrying this TCR beta chain came up once. The data stem from a study of T cells in localized non-small cell lung cancer. This table comes from immunoSEQ multiplex PCR, and its TCRdb copy is limited to in-frame clones, with some not included. This repertoire shows more than 20,000 clones, 70% to 90% found once; its top ten account for about a sixth. The V and J ends lost 3 bases and 0 bases, in that order; junction bases with no gene match: 5. CDR3 length: 15 amino acids. Germline loops: CDR1 LGHNA, CDR2 YNFKEQ. This rearrangement joins TRBV4-2 to TRBJ2-7; 7 nucleotides agree with TRBD1. The source of this sequence is a woman between 35 and 70 years old with stage II squamous cell lung carcinoma. Sequencing was performed on PBMCs, taken before any cancer treatment. The CDR3 reads CASSQQGDSSYEQYF. In DNA form, the CDR3 reads TGTGCCAGCAGCCAGCAGGGGGACAGCTCCTACGAGCAGTACTTC.